These 29 T cell receptor beta chains originate from one sample sequenced in a study of beta chain features in type 1 diabetes. These receptors have no known antigen. cDNA synthesis used the whole RNA isolate, giving expressed TCRB sequences. This table comes from immunoSEQ multiplex PCR, and its TCRdb copy is limited to in-frame clones, with some not included. The sample holds 550,000 to 850,000 clones; roughly 13% are singletons and the top ten take approximately 0.022%. Study-wide results and limits: Type 1 diabetes patients had moderately but significantly shorter TCRB CDR3s in all four CD4+ subsets.

Source material: naive CD4+ T cells from blood. These receptors originate from a man aged 18-30 years with type 1 diabetes.

The chain couples TRBV19 to TRBJ2-7; D may be TRBD1 or TRBD2 (6 bases each). V was pared by 3 bases and J by 0 bases, with 12 bases between. Germline loops: CDR1 LNHDA, CDR2 SQIVND (reference sequence). There are 15 residues in the CDR3. CDR3 nucleotide sequence: TGTGCCAGTAGTATTAGGCGGGACAACTCCTACGAGCAGTACTTC. Protein: CASSIRRDNSYEQYF.

This clone was seen a handful of times. This chain connects TRBV6-5 to TRBJ2-1, with 12 positions matching TRBD2. Germline trimming cut 2 bases from V and 6 bases from J; bases unmatched to any gene: 2. This CDR3 is built from 15 residues. Germline-derived CDR1 and CDR2 are MNHEY and SVGAGI. The CDR3 DNA reads TGTGCCAGCAGTTACCCGACTAGCGGGGGCAATGAGCAGTTCTTC. This encodes CASSYPTSGGNEQFF.

V gene TRBV18 combines with J gene TRBJ1-2; TRBD1 agrees at 9 bases. Germline V gene sequence: CDR1 KGHSH, CDR2 LQKENI. The CDR3 consists of 18 residues. Trimming took 4 bases from V and 2 from J; bases not matched to a gene: 14. In DNA form, the CDR3 reads TGTGCCAGCTCACTATCCATAACCGGGACAGGGAGCAACTATGGCTACACCTTC. Translated, it gives CASSLSITGTGSNYGYTF.

This chain links TRBV4-2 with TRBJ2-3; D is perhaps TRBD1 (5 bases). V was trimmed by 0 bases and J by 1 base, leaving 14 bases between them. The CDR3 consists of 17 residues. The germline V gene encodes CDR1 LGHNA and CDR2 YNFKEQ. CDR3 nucleotide sequence: TGTGCCAGCAGCCAAGAACCTAGGGGCGGTGGCACAGATACGCAGTATTTT. Residues: CASSQEPRGGGTDTQYF.

This clone has more than one count but fewer than ten. This chain joins TRBV14 and TRBJ2-2; D is ambiguous. The CDR3 runs to 16 residues. From germline, CDR1 is SGHDN and CDR2 FVKESK. The V gene lost 0 bases and the J gene lost 1 base, with 9 bases spanning the gap. The CDR3, as DNA: TGTGCCAGCAGCCAAGATCGTAATAGGAACACCGGGGAGCTGTTTTTT. Its protein is CASSQDRNRNTGELFF.

V is TRBV10-3 and J is TRBJ2-6; D call uncertain. Trimming took 3 bases from V and 11 from J, leaving 14 bases between them. Germline V lookup: CDR1 ENHRY, CDR2 SYGVKD. The CDR3 extends over 14 amino acids. CDR3 protein: CAISDLQTSDVLTF. CDR3 nucleotides: TGTGCCATCAGTGACTTACAGACGTCGGACGTCCTGACTTTC.

This clone has a handful of counts. The chain links TRBV7-8 to TRBJ2-5; 8 bases agree with TRBD1. The trim removed 4 bases at V and 4 bases at J, leaving 11 bases unmatched. Germline V gene data show CDR1 as SGHVS and CDR2 as FQNEAQ. This CDR3 spans 16 amino acids. This chain's CDR3 is CASSSGTGPYGETQYF. CDR3 in DNA: TGTGCCAGCAGCTCCGGGACAGGACCGTATGGAGAGACCCAGTACTTC.

This clone was recorded a few times. V gene TRBV30 combines with J gene TRBJ1-1; 8 bases are shared with TRBD1. This CDR3 comprises 14 residues. Trimming removed 0 bases from V and 4 bases from J; junction bases left unmatched: 4. Germline V gene lookup returns CDR1 GTSNPN and CDR2 SVGIG (reference sequence). CDR3 region: CAWSVLTGGTEAFF. Here the CDR3 DNA reads TGTGCCTGGAGTGTATTAACAGGGGGCACTGAAGCTTTCTTT. The full variable domain, in which reference TRBV30 and TRBJ1-1 provide the parts outside the CDR3, is SQTIHQWPATLVQPVGSPLSLECTVEGTSNPNLYWYRQAAGRGLQLLFYSVGIGQISSEVPQNLSASRPQDRQFILSSKKLLLSDSGFYLCAWSVLTGGTEAFFGQGTRLTVV.

V usage is TRBV11-2 and J usage is TRBJ2-5; a possible D gene is TRBD2 (5 bases). With 5 bases removed from V and 1 base from J, the gap between germline ends came to 17 bases. Germline V gene sequence: CDR1 SGHAT, CDR2 FQNNGV. CDR3 length equals 16 residues. CDR3 bases: TGTGCCAGCAGCAACACCTCCGGGGTTGGCCAAGAGACCCAGTACTTC. Translating it yields CASSNTSGVGQETQYF.

This clone occurred a few times. This chain links TRBV19 with TRBJ1-1; D is unresolved. The V end was cut by 0 bases, the J end by 4 bases, with 21 bases between. Looked up from germline, CDR1 is LNHDA and CDR2 is SQIVND (reference sequence). This CDR3 contains 18 residues. CDR3 bases: TGTGCCAGTAGTATAGATCATACGGGTTCTATTGGCGGCACTGAAGCTTTCTTT. This encodes CASSIDHTGSIGGTEAFF. Full variable domain (missing parts from reference TRBV19 and TRBJ1-1): DGGITQSPKYLFRKEGQNVTLSCEQNLNHDAMYWYRQDPGQGLRLIYYSQIVNDFQKGDIAEGYSVSREKKESFPLTVTSAQKNPTAFYLCASSIDHTGSIGGTEAFFGQGTRLTVV.

This sequence joins TRBV27 and TRBJ1-6; 8 positions match TRBD1. CDR1 is MNHEY and CDR2 is SMNVEV in the germline V gene (reference sequence). With V trimmed by 7 bases and J by 0 bases, 11 bases remained unmatched. CDR3 length equals 18 residues. The CDR3 nucleotides are TGTGCCAGCACGCTTCGGGCAGGGGGCGACTCCTATAATTCACCCCTCCACTTT. It yields the protein CASTLRAGGDSYNSPLHF.

The chain carries TRBV6-4 and TRBJ1-1; no reliable D call. The germline V gene has CDR1 MRHNA and CDR2 SNTAGT. Trimming removed 6 bases at V and 2 bases at J, with 10 bases between. The CDR3 consists of 13 residues. Here the CDR3 reads CASSAMVNTEAFF. CDR3 sequence (DNA): TGTGCCAGCAGCGCTATGGTAAACACTGAAGCTTTCTTT.

This clone was found a few times. The chain employs TRBV16 and TRBJ1-6; 7 bases fit TRBD1. V dropped 2 bases and J dropped 7; count of bases not matched to a gene: 5. The CDR3 is 15 amino acids. Germline V lookup: CDR1 KGHSY, CDR2 FQNENV. CDR3 coding DNA: TGTGCCAGCAGCCAAGCGGGACAGAGGAATTCACCCCTCCACTTT. It encodes CASSQAGQRNSPLHF.

This chain joins TRBV7-3 and TRBJ2-7; weak D call: TRBD2 (6 bases). There are 14 residues in the CDR3. The germline V gene has CDR1 SGHTA and CDR2 FQGTGA. The germline V and J ends were trimmed by 1 base and 6 bases, with 13 bases remaining between them. CDR3 amino acids: CASSLKASVSEQYF. The CDR3 DNA reads as TGTGCCAGCAGCTTAAAGGCTAGCGTTTCCGAGCAGTACTTC.

This clone has more than one count but fewer than ten. The chain recombines TRBV11-2 with TRBJ2-1, with TRBD2 identical over 7 bases. Germline lookup yields CDR1 SGHAT and CDR2 FQNNGV. The CDR3 spans 14 residues. After removal of 5 bases from V and 3 bases from J, the junction contained 4 bases not matched to a gene. The CDR3 DNA is TGTGCCAGCAGCGACAGCGGGGACTACAATGAGCAGTTCTTC. Its translation is CASSDSGDYNEQFF.

The J gene is TRBJ2-6, the V gene TRBV2, with D maybe TRBD1 (6 bases). Trimming took 2 bases from V and 3 from J, leaving 17 bases between them. Germline CDR1 and CDR2: SNHLY and FYNNEI. This CDR3 comprises 18 residues. The CDR3 sequence is CASSEWGTSPDGANVLTF. The CDR3 DNA is TGTGCCAGCAGTGAATGGGGGACAAGCCCGGATGGGGCCAACGTCCTGACTTTC.

The chain is built from TRBV6-1 and TRBJ2-7; 9 nucleotides match TRBD2. Germline trimming cut 4 bases from V and 1 base from J; bases unmatched to any gene: 8. This CDR3 is built from 16 residues. CDR1 and CDR2 from the germline V gene are MNHNS and SASEGT. The CDR3 DNA reads as TGTGCCAGCAGTGCATTTAGCGGGGGCGCTTCCTACGAGCAGTACTTC. Translated: CASSAFSGGASYEQYF.

This clone was observed a handful of times. The chain employs TRBV2 and TRBJ1-5, with a tentative D call TRBD1 (5 bases). The CDR3 covers 14 residues. Germline CDR1 and CDR2: SNHLY and FYNNEI. The V gene lost 7 bases and the J gene lost 0 bases, with 10 bases spanning the gap. The CDR3 nucleotides read TGTGCCAGCACAGGGCCCAATAGCAATCAGCCCCAGCATTTT. Translated: CASTGPNSNQPQHF.

The chain joins TRBV7-8 to TRBJ2-3, with 11 bases identical to TRBD1. From germline, CDR1 is SGHVS and CDR2 FQNEAQ. The CDR3 consists of 16 residues. V shed 3 bases and J 3 bases; nucleotides not matched to a gene: 5. Here the CDR3 DNA reads TGTGCCAGCAGCTTCGCCGGGACAGGGGGTACAGATACGCAGTATTTT. Translating it yields CASSFAGTGGTDTQYF.

This clone appeared a few times. The V call is TRBV4-1, the J call TRBJ2-1; no firm D call. The CDR3 contains 15 residues. Germline assignment: CDR1 MGHRA and CDR2 YSYEKL. Between the trimmed V and J ends, which lost 2 bases and 1 base, there was a span of 9 bases. The CDR3 DNA is TGCGCCAGCAGCCAACAAGAGTTATCCTACAATGAGCAGTTCTTC. As protein: CASSQQELSYNEQFF.

This clone showed up just a few times. The J gene is TRBJ2-5, the V gene TRBV7-9; D might be TRBD1 (5 bases). Germline V CDR1 and CDR2: SEHNR, FQNEAQ (reference sequence). The CDR3 sequence is 14 residues long. The germline V and J ends were trimmed by 5 bases and 3 bases, with 13 bases remaining between them. In DNA, the CDR3 is TGTGCCAGCAGCCTTCAAGGGGCCAAAGAGACCCAGTACTTC. Protein: CASSLQGAKETQYF. The whole variable domain, filled in from reference TRBV7-9 and TRBJ2-5, reads DTGVSQNPRHKITKRGQNVTFRCDPISEHNRLYWYRQTLGQGPEFLTYFQNEAQLEKSRLLSDRFSAERPKGSFSTLEIQRTEQGDSAMYLCASSLQGAKETQYFGPGTRLLVL.

CDR3 nucleotides: TGTGCCAGCAGCGGTCAAGGTGGGTCGTACTACGAGCAGTACTTC. This gives the protein CASSGQGGSYYEQYF. The V gene is TRBV2, the J gene TRBJ2-7, with D uncertain. Trimming cost V 6 bases and J 3 bases, with 18 bases left between them. This CDR3 comprises 15 residues. The V gene's germline CDR1 is SNHLY and CDR2 FYNNEI.

The chain joins TRBV2 to TRBJ2-3; D may match TRBD1 or TRBD2 (5 bases each). The V gene's germline CDR1 is SNHLY and CDR2 FYNNEI. The germline V and J ends were trimmed by 7 bases and 3 bases, with 14 bases remaining between them. The length of the CDR3 is 14 residues. CDR3 coding DNA: TGTGCCAGCACCCGGGACGGGACGACAGATACGCAGTATTTT. Translating gives CASTRDGTTDTQYF.

This chain joins TRBV4-1 and TRBJ1-3, with 8 bases aligning to TRBD1. V lost 1 base and J lost 0; bases outside the gene matches: 5. This CDR3 has 17 amino acids. Looked up from germline, CDR1 is MGHRA and CDR2 is YSYEKL. CDR3 DNA: TGCGCCAGCAGCCAAGCCCTGGACAGGGACTCTGGAAACACCATATATTTT. Protein product: CASSQALDRDSGNTIYF.

J is TRBJ1-3 and V is TRBV28, with D unclear. The CDR3 covers 13 residues. Trimming left V 6 bases short and J 0 bases short, with 6 bases between. In germline, CDR1 is MDHEN, CDR2 SYDVKM. The CDR3 bases are TGTGCCAGCAGCACCGACTCTGGAAACACCATATATTTT. It specifies CASSTDSGNTIYF.

The J gene is TRBJ1-1, the V gene TRBV10-3; D possibly corresponds to TRBD1 (5 bases). The V gene lost 3 bases and the J gene lost 0 bases, with 8 bases spanning the gap. Germline lookup yields CDR1 ENHRY and CDR2 SYGVKD. CDR3 size: 14 residues. The CDR3 spells CAISDRDVNTEAFF. CDR3 DNA sequence: TGTGCCATCAGTGACCGGGACGTGAACACTGAAGCTTTCTTT.

This clone was seen a few times. The chain links TRBV4-2 to TRBJ2-1; the D gene could be TRBD1 or TRBD2 (5 bases each). V was trimmed by 0 bases and J by 15 bases, leaving 12 bases between them. This CDR3 is 12 amino acids long. CDR1 LGHNA and CDR2 YNFKEQ come from the germline V gene. The CDR3 sequence is CASSQDEIGAFF. CDR3 DNA sequence: TGTGCCAGCAGCCAAGACGAAATCGGGGCGTTCTTC.

CDR3 sequence reads: CASSYSEGMVTEAFF. The CDR3 DNA follows: TGTGCCAGCAGTTACTCTGAGGGGATGGTCACTGAAGCTTTCTTT. V is TRBV6-6 and J is TRBJ1-1; tentatively, D is TRBD1 (5 bases). The ends were cut back, 0 bases at V and 4 bases at J, with 12 bases in the middle. This CDR3 region has 15 residues. CDR1 and CDR2 from the germline V gene are MNHNY and SVGAGI (reference sequence).

The V call is TRBV7-6, the J call TRBJ1-2; 7 bases are a match to TRBD1. Germline-derived CDR1 and CDR2 are SGHVS and FNYEAQ. V trimming: 5 bases; J trimming: 3 bases; junction bases outside the gene matches: 3. The CDR3 totals 13 residues. This chain's CDR3 is CASSQQGYYGYTF. CDR3 bases: TGTGCCAGCAGCCAACAGGGGTACTATGGCTACACCTTC. Full variable domain (missing parts from reference TRBV7-6 and TRBJ1-2): GAGVSQSPRYKVTKRGQDVALRCDPISGHVSLYWYRQALGQGPEFLTYFNYEAQQDKSGLPNDRFSAERPEGSISTLTIQRTEQRDSAMYRCASSQQGYYGYTFGSGTRLTVV.